One and the same sample provided the 18 T cell receptor beta chains below, sequenced in a study of cytomegalovirus exposure and HLA in healthy donors. The data were produced by immunoSEQ multiplex PCR, yet TCRdb's version contains in-frame clones alone and is incomplete. The data hold about 110,000 clones, with roughly 84% observed a single time. The sample consisted of PBMCs. The receptors stem from a woman between 18 and 30 years old in good health and CMV-seronegative.

Remarks on this clone: Because the CDR3's place on the DNA is in doubt, the DNA is left out and the CDR3 is given as listed by TCRdb. The genes are TRBV7-8 and TRBJ2-1; the D call of TRBD2 is as the table states it, not checked on the DNA. Germline values: CDR1 SGHVS, CDR2 FQNEAQ. The CDR3 is 14 amino acids long, termini counted. CDR3 region: CASSLVGRGNGPIF.

The chain combines TRBV25-1 with TRBJ2-1, with a tentative D call TRBD1 (6 bases). CDR3 length equals 12 residues. Germline V CDR1 and CDR2: MGHDK, SYGVNS. Trimming shortened V by 10 bases and J by 4 bases, and 11 bases separated the two germline ends. This CDR3 is CAIRTDYNEQFF. The CDR3 DNA reads TGTGCCATCAGGACAGATTACAATGAGCAGTTCTTC. The complete variable domain, with remaining parts taken from reference TRBV25-1 and TRBJ2-1, reads EADIYQTPRYLVIGTGKKITLECSQTMGHDKMYWYQQDPGMELHLIHYSYGVNSTEKGDLSSESTVSRIRTEHFPLTLESARPSHTSQYLCAIRTDYNEQFFGPGTRLTVL.

The CDR3 spells CASNLSGDRFQPQHF. The CDR3 region has the DNA TGTGCCAGCAACCTATCAGGGGATCGTTTCCAGCCCCAGCATTTT. The chain has TRBV6-1 and TRBJ1-5; possible D gene TRBD1, 6 bases. CDR3 length equals 15 residues. V lost 7 bases and J lost 7, with 20 bases in between. The V gene's germline CDR1 is MNHNS and CDR2 SASEGT.

The chain recombines TRBV9 with TRBJ1-5; a weak D match, TRBD1 (6 bases). CDR1 is SGDLS, CDR2 YYNGEE, per germline. V lost 3 bases to trimming and J lost 1 base, with 11 bases between them. The CDR3 is 15 amino acids. The CDR3 here is CASSEQGQSNQPQHF. The CDR3 bases are TGTGCCAGCAGCGAACAGGGTCAGAGCAATCAGCCCCAGCATTTT.

This rearrangement joins TRBV19 to TRBJ2-7, with D tentatively TRBD2 (5 bases). Germline assignment: CDR1 LNHDA and CDR2 SQIVND (reference sequence). Trimming shortened V by 3 bases and J by 6 bases, and 12 bases separated the two germline ends. The CDR3 has 13 amino acids. CDR3 sequence reads: CASSIMRESEQYF. The CDR3, as DNA: TGTGCCAGTAGTATCATGAGGGAAAGCGAGCAGTACTTC.

This clone was seen just once. The genes are TRBV19 and TRBJ1-1; the D is unclear. Germline V CDR1 and CDR2: LNHDA, SQIVND (reference sequence). Trimming removed 7 bases at V and 0 bases at J, with 18 bases between. The CDR3 consists of 16 residues. CDR3 protein: CASTLRGAPMNTEAFF. Written as DNA, the CDR3 is TGTGCCAGTACCCTAAGAGGAGCGCCGATGAACACTGAAGCTTTCTTT.

V and J are TRBV27 and TRBJ1-5; weak D call: TRBD1 (6 bases). Trimming removed 6 bases at V and 5 bases at J, with 14 bases between. CDR1 and CDR2 from the germline V gene are MNHEY and SMNVEV (reference sequence). The CDR3 has 14 residues. The chain's CDR3 is CASSLTGPYQPQHF. Written as DNA, the CDR3 is TGTGCCAGCAGCCTAACAGGGCCCTATCAGCCCCAGCATTTT.

The chain links TRBV18 to TRBJ1-2, with TRBD1 identical over 9 bases. This CDR3 contains 15 residues. The J segment lost 3 bases and the V segment lost 6 bases, leaving 8 bases of the junction unmatched. CDR1 and CDR2 (germline): KGHSH, LQKENI. This CDR3 reads CASSPGGQGDYGYTF. DNA for the CDR3: TGTGCCAGCTCCCCGGGGGGACAGGGAGACTATGGCTACACCTTC.

This clone was picked up a small number of times. This chain links TRBV4-1 with TRBJ2-5; 9 bases line up with TRBD2. The J segment lost 5 bases and the V segment lost 0 bases, leaving 10 bases of the junction unmatched. The CDR3 is 17 residues long. Per germline, CDR1 MGHRA and CDR2 YSYEKL. In DNA form, the CDR3 reads TGCGCCAGCAGCCAAGATCATACGCGGGGGGGCTGGGAGACCCAGTACTTC. Protein product: CASSQDHTRGGWETQYF.

The chain combines TRBV7-8 with TRBJ1-1; 11 positions match TRBD1. CDR3 length: 15 residues. V dropped 5 bases and J dropped 4; count of bases not matched to a gene: 6. Germline V gene lookup returns CDR1 SGHVS and CDR2 FQNEAQ. In DNA, the CDR3 is TGTGCCAGCAGCGCAGCCGGGACAGGGGGCACTGAAGCTTTCTTT. Translating gives CASSAAGTGGTEAFF.

The V and J genes are TRBV27 and TRBJ1-1; D not resolved. This CDR3 spans 16 amino acids. CDR1 MNHEY and CDR2 SMNVEV come from the germline V gene (reference sequence). The V gene lost 5 bases and the J gene lost 1 base, with 17 bases spanning the gap. This CDR3 reads CASSPGAVEWNTEAFF. DNA for the CDR3: TGTGCCAGCAGTCCCGGAGCAGTCGAATGGAACACTGAAGCTTTCTTT.

This rearrangement joins TRBV6-6 to TRBJ2-1; D is possibly TRBD1 (5 bases). Germline values: CDR1 MNHNY, CDR2 SVGAGI (reference sequence). The CDR3 has 15 amino acids. With 0 bases removed from V and 1 base from J, the gap between germline ends came to 7 bases. The CDR3, as DNA: TGTGCCAGCAGTTACTCAAGGGGATCCTACAATGAGCAGTTCTTC. Its translation is CASSYSRGSYNEQFF.

This clone was detected many times. This chain uses TRBV5-1 with TRBJ2-1, with D perhaps TRBD1 (6 bases). Trimming shortened V by 4 bases and J by 6 bases, and 14 bases separated the two germline ends. The length of the CDR3 is 14 residues. From germline, CDR1 is SGHRS and CDR2 YFSETQ. CDR3 loop: CASSPQQGINEQFF. DNA for the CDR3: TGCGCCAGCAGCCCCCAACAGGGAATCAATGAGCAGTTCTTC.

The chain has TRBV12-5 and TRBJ2-7; D is undetermined. The CDR3 runs to 10 residues. V was shortened by 5 bases and J by 4 bases, with 3 bases between the two germline ends. Germline V CDR1 and CDR2: LGHNT, FRNRAP. The CDR3 region has the DNA TGTGCTAGTGGTATATACGAGCAGTACTTC. It encodes CASGIYEQYF.

The chain couples TRBV2 to TRBJ2-1, with D perhaps TRBD2 (6 bases). With 4 bases removed from V and 4 bases from J, the gap between germline ends came to 20 bases. The germline V gene has CDR1 SNHLY and CDR2 FYNNEI. This CDR3 is built from 17 residues. CDR3 residues: CASSVSLAGLNYNEQFF. The CDR3 coding sequence is TGTGCCAGCAGTGTTTCTCTTGCGGGGCTAAATTACAATGAGCAGTTCTTC.

The table lists this clone with a count of one. The chain uses TRBV4-1 and TRBJ2-7; 8 bases are shared with TRBD2. CDR1 and CDR2 from the germline V gene are MGHRA and YSYEKL. This CDR3 is 15 amino acids long. Germline trimming cut 0 bases from V and 4 bases from J; bases unmatched to any gene: 5. CDR3 bases: TGCGCCAGCAGCCAAGAATTAGCGGGGCCATACGAGCAGTACTTC. As protein: CASSQELAGPYEQYF.

This rearrangement joins TRBV23-1 to TRBJ2-3; possibly TRBD2 for D (5 bases). Being an ORF, TRBV23-1 has a function that is uncertain. CDR3 length: 11 residues. Trimming pared 6 bases from V and 4 bases from J, leaving 5 bases between. This chain's CDR3 is CASRLADTQYF. The DNA for the CDR3 is TGCGCCAGCAGACTAGCAGATACGCAGTATTTT.

Details on this clone: Other DNA sequences in the same sample also yield this CDR3. This chain links TRBV2 with TRBJ2-3; 8 positions match TRBD2. The J segment lost 6 bases and the V segment lost 8 bases, leaving 1 base of the junction unmatched. CDR1 SNHLY and CDR2 FYNNEI come from the germline V gene. This CDR3 is built from 11 residues. The CDR3 reads CASRGGDTQYF. CDR3 in DNA: TGTGCCAGCCGGGGGGGGGATACGCAGTATTTT.